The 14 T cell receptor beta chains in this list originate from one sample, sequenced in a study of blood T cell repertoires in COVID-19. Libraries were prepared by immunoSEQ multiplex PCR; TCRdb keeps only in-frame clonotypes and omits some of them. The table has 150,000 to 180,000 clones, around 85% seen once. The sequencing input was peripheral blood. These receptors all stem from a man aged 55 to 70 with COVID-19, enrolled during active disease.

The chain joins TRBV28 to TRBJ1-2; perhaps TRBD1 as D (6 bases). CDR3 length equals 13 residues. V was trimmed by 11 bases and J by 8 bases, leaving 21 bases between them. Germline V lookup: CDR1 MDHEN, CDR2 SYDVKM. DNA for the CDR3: TGTGCCGGATGTGACAACAGGGTCGGCGGCTACACCTTC. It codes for CAGCDNRVGGYTF.

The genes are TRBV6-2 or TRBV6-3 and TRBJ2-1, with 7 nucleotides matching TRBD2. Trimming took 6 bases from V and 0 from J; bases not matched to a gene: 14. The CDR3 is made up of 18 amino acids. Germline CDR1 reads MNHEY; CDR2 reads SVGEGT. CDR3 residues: CASSPGGGAGSSYNEQFF. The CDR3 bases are TGTGCCAGCAGCCCGGGGGGTGGGGCGGGAAGCTCCTACAATGAGCAGTTCTTC.

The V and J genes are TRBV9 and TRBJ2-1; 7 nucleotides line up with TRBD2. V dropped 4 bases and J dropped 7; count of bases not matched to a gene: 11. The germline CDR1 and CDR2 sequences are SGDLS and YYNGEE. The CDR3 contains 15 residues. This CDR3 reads CASSLWGEGINEQFF. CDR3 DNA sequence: TGTGCCAGCAGCCTGTGGGGGGAGGGCATTAATGAGCAGTTCTTC.

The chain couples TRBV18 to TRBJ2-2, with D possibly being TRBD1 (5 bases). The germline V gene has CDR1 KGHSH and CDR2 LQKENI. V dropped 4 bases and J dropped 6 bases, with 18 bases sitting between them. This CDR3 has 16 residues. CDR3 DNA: TGTGCCAGCTCACTACAAAGACTGCAGGGCGCCGGGGAGCTGTTTTTT. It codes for CASSLQRLQGAGELFF.

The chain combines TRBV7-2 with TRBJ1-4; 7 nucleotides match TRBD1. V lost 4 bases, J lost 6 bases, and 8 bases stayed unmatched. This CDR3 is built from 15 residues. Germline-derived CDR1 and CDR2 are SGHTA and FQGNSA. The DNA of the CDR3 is TGTGCCAGCAGCTCCCAACAGGGGTTGGATGAAAAACTGTTTTTT. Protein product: CASSSQQGLDEKLFF.

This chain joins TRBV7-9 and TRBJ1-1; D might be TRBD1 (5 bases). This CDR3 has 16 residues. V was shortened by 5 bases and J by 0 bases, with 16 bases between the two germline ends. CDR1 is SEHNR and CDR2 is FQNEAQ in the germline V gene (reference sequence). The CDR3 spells CASSISGGNMNTEAFF. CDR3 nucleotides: TGTGCCAGCAGCATCAGCGGGGGGAACATGAACACTGAAGCTTTCTTT.

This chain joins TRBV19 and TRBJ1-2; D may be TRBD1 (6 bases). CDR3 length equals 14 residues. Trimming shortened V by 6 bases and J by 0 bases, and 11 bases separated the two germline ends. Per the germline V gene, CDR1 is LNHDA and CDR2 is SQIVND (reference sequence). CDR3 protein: CASRRTAPNYGYTF. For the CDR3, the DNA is TGTGCCAGTAGGAGGACAGCACCTAACTATGGCTACACCTTC. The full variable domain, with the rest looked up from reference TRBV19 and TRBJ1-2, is DGGITQSPKYLFRKEGQNVTLSCEQNLNHDAMYWYRQDPGQGLRLIYYSQIVNDFQKGDIAEGYSVSREKKESFPLTVTSAQKNPTAFYLCASRRTAPNYGYTFGSGTRLTVV.

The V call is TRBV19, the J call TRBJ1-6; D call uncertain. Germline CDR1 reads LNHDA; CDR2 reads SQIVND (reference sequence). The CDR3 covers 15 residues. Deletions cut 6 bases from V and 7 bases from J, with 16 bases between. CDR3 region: CASRSRQSGNSPLHF. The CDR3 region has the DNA TGTGCCAGTAGGAGTCGACAAAGCGGCAATTCACCCCTCCACTTT.

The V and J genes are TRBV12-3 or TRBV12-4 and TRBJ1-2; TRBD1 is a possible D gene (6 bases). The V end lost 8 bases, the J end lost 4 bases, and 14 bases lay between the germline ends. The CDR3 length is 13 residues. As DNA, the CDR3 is TGTGCCAGCGAAAAACAGGGCGGCTATGGCTACACCTTC. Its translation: CASEKQGGYGYTF.

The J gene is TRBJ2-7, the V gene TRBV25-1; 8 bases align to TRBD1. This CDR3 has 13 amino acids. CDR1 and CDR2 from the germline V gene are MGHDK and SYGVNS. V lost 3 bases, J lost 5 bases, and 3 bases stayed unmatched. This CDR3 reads CASSDAGGDEQYF. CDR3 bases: TGTGCCAGCAGTGACGCAGGGGGCGACGAGCAGTACTTC.

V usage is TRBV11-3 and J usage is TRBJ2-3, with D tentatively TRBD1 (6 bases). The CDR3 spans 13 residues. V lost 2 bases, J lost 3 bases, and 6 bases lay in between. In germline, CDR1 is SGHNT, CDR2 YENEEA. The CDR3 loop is CASSLQGTDTQYF. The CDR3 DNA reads TGTGCCAGCAGCTTACAGGGGACAGATACGCAGTATTTT.

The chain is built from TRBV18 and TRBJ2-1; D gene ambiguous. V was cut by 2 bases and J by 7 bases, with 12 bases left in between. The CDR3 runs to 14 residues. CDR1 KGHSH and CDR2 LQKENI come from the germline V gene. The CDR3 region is CASSPGNLGNEQFF. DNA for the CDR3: TGTGCCAGCTCACCAGGCAACCTCGGGAATGAGCAGTTCTTC.

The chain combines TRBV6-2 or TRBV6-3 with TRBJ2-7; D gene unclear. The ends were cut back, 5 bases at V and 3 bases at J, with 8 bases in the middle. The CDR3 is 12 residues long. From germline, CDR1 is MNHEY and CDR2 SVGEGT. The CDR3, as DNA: TGTGCCAGCAGTCGGCGGCACTACGAGCAGTACTTC. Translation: CASSRRHYEQYF.

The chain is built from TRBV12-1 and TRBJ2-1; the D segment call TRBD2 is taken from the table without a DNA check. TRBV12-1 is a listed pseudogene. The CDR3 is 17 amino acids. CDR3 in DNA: TGTGCCACTACCCGAGGACTAGCGAATTTCTCCTACAATGAGCAGTTCTTC. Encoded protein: CATTRGLANFSYNEQFF.